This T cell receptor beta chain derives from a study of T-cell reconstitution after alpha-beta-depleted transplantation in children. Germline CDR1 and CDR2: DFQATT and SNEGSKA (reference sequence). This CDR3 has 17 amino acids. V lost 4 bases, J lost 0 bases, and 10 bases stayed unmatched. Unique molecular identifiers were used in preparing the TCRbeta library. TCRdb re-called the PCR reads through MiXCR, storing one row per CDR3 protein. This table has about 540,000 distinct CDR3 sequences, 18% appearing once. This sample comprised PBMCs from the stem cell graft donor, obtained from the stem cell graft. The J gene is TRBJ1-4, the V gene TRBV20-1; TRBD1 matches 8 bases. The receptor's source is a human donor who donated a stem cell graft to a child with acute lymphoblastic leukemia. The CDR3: CSATRQGTYTTNEKLFF. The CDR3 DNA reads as TGCAGTGCTACCCGACAGGGGACTTATACAACTAATGAAAAACTGTTTTTT.